The source of this T cell receptor (beta chain) is a study of cytomegalovirus exposure and HLA in healthy donors. General study findings and limits: It is likely that the observed cluster of highly shared sequence variants was a sequencing artifact. Across all donors, roughly uniform sequencing depth was an assumption of the presence/absence analyses.

The PCR was carried out with 60 Vbeta primers and 13 Jbeta primers. Measured with immunoSEQ multiplex PCR; TCRdb has only the in-frame clones, and not every one. The sample includes roughly 120,000 clones, over 75% of them seen just once. The CDR3 covers 15 residues. The germline V gene encodes CDR1 LNHDA and CDR2 SQIVND (reference sequence). Trimming took 4 bases from V and 2 from J, leaving 14 bases between them. Donors sampled were nominally healthy, though unrecorded immune exposures were likely. As to this clone: Its target is unknown.

Source material: PBMCs. The gene calls are TRBV19 and TRBJ1-1; D may be TRBD1 (6 bases). This TCR was recovered from a woman younger than 30 in good health and CMV-seronegative. CDR3: CASSTHRVGNTEAFF. The CDR3 nucleotides are TGTGCCAGTAGTACCCACAGGGTGGGAAACACTGAAGCTTTCTTT.